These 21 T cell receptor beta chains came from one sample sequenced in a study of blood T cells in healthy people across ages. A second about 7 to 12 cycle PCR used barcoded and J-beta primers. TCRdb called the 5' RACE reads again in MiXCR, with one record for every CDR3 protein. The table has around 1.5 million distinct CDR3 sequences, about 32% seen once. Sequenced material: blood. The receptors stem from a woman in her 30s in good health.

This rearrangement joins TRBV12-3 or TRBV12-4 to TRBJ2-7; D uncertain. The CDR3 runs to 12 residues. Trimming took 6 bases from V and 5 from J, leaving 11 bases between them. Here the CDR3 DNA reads TGTGCCAGCAGCCGTGGAGTGGACGAGCAGTACTTC. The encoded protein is CASSRGVDEQYF.

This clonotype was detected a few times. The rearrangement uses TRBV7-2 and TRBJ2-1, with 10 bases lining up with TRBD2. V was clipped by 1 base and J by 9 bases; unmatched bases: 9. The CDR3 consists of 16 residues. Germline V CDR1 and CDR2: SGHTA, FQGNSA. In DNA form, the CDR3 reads TGTGCCAGCAGCTTAGTGGGAGCGGGGGGGCCCGGTGAGCAGTTCTTC. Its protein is CASSLVGAGGPGEQFF.

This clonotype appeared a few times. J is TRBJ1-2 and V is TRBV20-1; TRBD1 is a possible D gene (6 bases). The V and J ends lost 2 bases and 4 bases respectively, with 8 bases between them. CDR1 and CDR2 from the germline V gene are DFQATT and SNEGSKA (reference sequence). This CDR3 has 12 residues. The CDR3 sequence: CSARRGTYGYTF. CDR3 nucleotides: TGCAGTGCTAGAAGGGGGACCTATGGCTACACCTTC.

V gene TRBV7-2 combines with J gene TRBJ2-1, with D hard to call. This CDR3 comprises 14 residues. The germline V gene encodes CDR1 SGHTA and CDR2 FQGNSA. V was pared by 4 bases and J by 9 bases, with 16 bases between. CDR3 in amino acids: CASSSRSSAGEQFF. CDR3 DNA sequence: TGTGCCAGCAGCTCAAGGTCCTCTGCCGGTGAGCAGTTCTTC.

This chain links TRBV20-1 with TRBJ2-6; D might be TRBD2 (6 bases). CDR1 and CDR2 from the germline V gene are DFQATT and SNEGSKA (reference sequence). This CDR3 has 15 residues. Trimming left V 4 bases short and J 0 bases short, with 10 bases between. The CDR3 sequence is CSATRDFSGANVLTF. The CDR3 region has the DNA TGCAGTGCTACAAGGGACTTCTCTGGGGCCAACGTCCTGACTTTC.

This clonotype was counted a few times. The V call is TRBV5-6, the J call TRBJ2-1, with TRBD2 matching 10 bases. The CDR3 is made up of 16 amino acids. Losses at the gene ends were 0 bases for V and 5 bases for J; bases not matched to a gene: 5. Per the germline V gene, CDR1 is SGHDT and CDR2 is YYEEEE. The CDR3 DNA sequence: TGTGCCAGCAGCTTGGAGGTGCTAGCGGGGGACAATGAGCAGTTCTTC. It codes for CASSLEVLAGDNEQFF.

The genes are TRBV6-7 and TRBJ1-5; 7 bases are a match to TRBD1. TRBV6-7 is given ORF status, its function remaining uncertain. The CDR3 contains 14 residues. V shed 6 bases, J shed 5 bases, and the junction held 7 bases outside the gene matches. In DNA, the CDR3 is TGTGCCAGCAGGCTTCGGGACAGCGATCAGCCCCAGCATTTT. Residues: CASRLRDSDQPQHF.

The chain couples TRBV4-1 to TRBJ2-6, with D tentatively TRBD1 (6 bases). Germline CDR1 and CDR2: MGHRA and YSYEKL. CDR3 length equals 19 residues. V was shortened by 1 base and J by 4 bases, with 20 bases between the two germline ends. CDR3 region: CASSQGFRDTLSGANVLTF. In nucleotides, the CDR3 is TGCGCCAGCAGCCAAGGGTTCCGGGACACCCTGTCAGGGGCCAACGTCCTGACTTTC.

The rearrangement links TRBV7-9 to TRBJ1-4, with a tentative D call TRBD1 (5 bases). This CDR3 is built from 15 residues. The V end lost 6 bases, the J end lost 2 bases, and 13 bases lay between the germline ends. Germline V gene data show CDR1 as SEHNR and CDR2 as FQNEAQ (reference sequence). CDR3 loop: CASRRSGGTNEKLFF. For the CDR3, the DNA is TGTGCCAGCAGGCGGTCGGGGGGGACTAATGAAAAACTGTTTTTT.

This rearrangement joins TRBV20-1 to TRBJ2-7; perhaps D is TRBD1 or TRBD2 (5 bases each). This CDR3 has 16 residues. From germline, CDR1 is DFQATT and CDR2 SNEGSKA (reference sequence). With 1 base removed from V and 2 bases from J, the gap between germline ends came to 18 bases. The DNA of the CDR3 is TGCAGTGCTAGAGCGGAGCGTGGGGGTAACCCCTACGAGCAGTACTTC. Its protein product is CSARAERGGNPYEQYF.

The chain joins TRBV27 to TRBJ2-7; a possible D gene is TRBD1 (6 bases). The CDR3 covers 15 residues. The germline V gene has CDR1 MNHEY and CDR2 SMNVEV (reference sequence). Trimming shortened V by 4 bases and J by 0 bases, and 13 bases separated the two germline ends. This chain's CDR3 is CASSSIGQLSYEQYF. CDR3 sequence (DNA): TGTGCCAGCAGTTCAATAGGACAGCTCTCCTACGAGCAGTACTTC.

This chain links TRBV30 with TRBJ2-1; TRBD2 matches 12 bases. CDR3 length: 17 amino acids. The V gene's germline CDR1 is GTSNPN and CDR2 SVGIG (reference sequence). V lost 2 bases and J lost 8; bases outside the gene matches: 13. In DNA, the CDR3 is TGTGCCTGGAGTCCCCCTACTAGCGGGAGGTCGGGTTATGAGCAGTTCTTC. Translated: CAWSPPTSGRSGYEQFF.

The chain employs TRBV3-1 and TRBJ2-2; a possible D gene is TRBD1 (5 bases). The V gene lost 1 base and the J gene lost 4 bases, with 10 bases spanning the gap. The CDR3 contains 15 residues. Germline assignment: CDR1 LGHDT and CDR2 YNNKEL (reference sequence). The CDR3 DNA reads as TGTGCCAGCAGCCAAGGGACAAAGACCACCGGGGAGCTGTTTTTT. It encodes CASSQGTKTTGELFF.

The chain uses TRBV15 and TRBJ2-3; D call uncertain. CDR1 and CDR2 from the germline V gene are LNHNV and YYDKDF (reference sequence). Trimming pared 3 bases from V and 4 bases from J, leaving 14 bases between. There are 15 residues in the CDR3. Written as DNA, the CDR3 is TGTGCCACCAGCAGCGAAACCACTACCGCAGATACGCAGTATTTT. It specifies CATSSETTTADTQYF.

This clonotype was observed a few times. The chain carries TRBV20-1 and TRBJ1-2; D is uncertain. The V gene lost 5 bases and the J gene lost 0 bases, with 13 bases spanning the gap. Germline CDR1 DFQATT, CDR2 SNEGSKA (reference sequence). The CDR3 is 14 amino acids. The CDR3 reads CSASRLGTNYGYTF. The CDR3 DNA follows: TGCAGTGCTTCTAGACTGGGAACTAACTATGGCTACACCTTC.

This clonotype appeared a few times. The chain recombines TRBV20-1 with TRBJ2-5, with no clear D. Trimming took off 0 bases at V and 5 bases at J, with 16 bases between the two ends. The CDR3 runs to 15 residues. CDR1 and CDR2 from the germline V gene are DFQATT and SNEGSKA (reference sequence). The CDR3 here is CSARDGGRLEETQYF. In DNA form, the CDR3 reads TGCAGTGCTAGAGATGGTGGCAGGCTGGAGGAGACCCAGTACTTC.

This chain's CDR3 is CASSSSGLGGYTF. CDR3 nucleotides: TGTGCCAGCAGTTCGTCCGGGCTCGGAGGCTACACCTTC. The chain combines TRBV6-1 with TRBJ1-2; no clear D gene. Germline V gene lookup returns CDR1 MNHNS and CDR2 SASEGT. The CDR3 contains 13 residues. Trimming shortened V by 5 bases and J by 8 bases, and 15 bases separated the two germline ends.

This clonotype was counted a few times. CDR3 DNA sequence: TGTGCCAGCAGCGTCGGGACAGTCCGGGATGAAAAACTGTTTTTT. Translating it yields CASSVGTVRDEKLFF. The J gene is TRBJ1-4, the V gene TRBV3-1; 7 bases are a match to TRBD1. After removal of 5 bases from V and 6 bases from J, the junction contained 9 bases not matched to a gene. The CDR3 is 15 residues long. Per germline, CDR1 LGHDT and CDR2 YNNKEL (reference sequence).

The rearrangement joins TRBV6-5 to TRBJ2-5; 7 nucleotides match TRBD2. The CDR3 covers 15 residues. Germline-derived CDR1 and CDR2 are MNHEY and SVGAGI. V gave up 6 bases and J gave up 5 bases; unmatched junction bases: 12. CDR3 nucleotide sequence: TGTGCCAGCAGAAGGTTTAGCGGGCCCAAGGAGACCCAGTACTTC. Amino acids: CASRRFSGPKETQYF.

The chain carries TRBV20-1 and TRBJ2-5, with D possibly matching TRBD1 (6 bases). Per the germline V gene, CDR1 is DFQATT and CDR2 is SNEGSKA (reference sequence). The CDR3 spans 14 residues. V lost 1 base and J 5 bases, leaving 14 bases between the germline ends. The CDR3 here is CSARVAAGAETQYF. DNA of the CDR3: TGCAGTGCTAGAGTCGCGGCAGGGGCGGAGACCCAGTACTTC.

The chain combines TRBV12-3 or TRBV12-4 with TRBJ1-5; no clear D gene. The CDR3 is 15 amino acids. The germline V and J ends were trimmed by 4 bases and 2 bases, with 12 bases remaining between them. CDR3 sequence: CASSWQGCRNQPQHF. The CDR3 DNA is TGTGCCAGCAGTTGGCAAGGATGTCGCAATCAGCCCCAGCATTTT.